This T cell receptor (beta chain) is from a study of immune evolution from preneoplasia to lung adenocarcinoma. Whole-study results and caveats: Highest clonality occurred in KRAS-mutant, not EGFR-mutant or double wild-type, nodules. Top clone frequencies peaked in normal lung, apparently declining through invasive adenocarcinoma.

This CDR3 comprises 14 residues. Germline V gives CDR1 SQVTM, CDR2 ANQGSEA. The junction had 6 bases not matched to a gene; V was cut back by 4 bases and J by 4 bases. Worth noting for this clone: The antigen remains undetermined.

Sequencing was performed with immunoSEQ multiplex PCR; in TCRdb, only in-frame clones are kept and a portion is missing. The sample holds 14,000 or so clones; 85% are singletons and the top ten take approximately 3%. Two lung cancer pathologists independently confirmed each histologic diagnosis. Sequencing input: FFPE lung adenocarcinoma in situ tissue. The chain is built from TRBV29-1 and TRBJ2-1, with 8 bases matching TRBD2. The source is a donor at least 70 years old with lung adenocarcinoma. The CDR3: CSVGGGRGYNEQFF. The CDR3 bases are TGCAGCGTTGGCGGGGGGCGAGGTTACAATGAGCAGTTCTTC.